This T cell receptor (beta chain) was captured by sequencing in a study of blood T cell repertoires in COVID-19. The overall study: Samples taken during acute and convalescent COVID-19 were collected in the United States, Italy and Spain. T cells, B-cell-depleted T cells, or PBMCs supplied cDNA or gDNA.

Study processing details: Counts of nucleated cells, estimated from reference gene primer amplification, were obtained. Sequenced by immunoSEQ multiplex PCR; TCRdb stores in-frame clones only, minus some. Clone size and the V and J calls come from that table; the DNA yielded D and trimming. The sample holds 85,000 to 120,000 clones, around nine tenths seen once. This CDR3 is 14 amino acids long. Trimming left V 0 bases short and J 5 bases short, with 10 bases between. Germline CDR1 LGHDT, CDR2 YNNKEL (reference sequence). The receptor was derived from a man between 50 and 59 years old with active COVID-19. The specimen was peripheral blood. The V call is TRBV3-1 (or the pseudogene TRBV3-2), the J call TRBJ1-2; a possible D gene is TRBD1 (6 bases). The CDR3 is CASSQDRGRYGYTF. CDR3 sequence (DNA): TGTGCCAGCAGCCAAGACAGGGGCCGGTATGGCTACACCTTC.